Each of the 28 T cell receptor beta chains below was sequenced from the same sample in a study of siplizumab effects on memory and regulatory T cells (dated by TCRdb to about 2019). Libraries were prepared through the immunoSEQ multiplex PCR assay. Sourced from immuneACCESS, this table was stored by TCRdb with only in-frame sequences that have V and J called. A share of the clones is absent; for the studies checked, an unresolved V gene accounts for under half, and the remainder has no known explanation. The sample yields around 82,000 clones; about 92% were counted once. The biggest ten clones account for roughly 5.2% of the sample. The sample consisted of CD8+ T cells sorted from blood. These receptor sequences come from a human donor in good health.

Concerning this clone: This sample also contains other DNA sequences that code for the same CDR3. This chain connects TRBV27 to TRBJ2-1; D is ambiguous. The ends were cut back, 5 bases at V and 0 bases at J, with 5 bases in the middle. The CDR3 consists of 13 residues. Germline lookup yields CDR1 MNHEY and CDR2 SMNVEV (reference sequence). The CDR3 coding sequence is TGTGCCAGCAGTCTTAGCTCCTACAATGAGCAGTTCTTC. It specifies CASSLSSYNEQFF.

This rearrangement joins TRBV10-3 to TRBJ2-3, with D perhaps assigned TRBD1 or TRBD2 (7 bases each). Trimming took off 2 bases at V and 6 bases at J, with 18 bases between the two ends. Per germline, CDR1 ENHRY and CDR2 SYGVKD. This CDR3 has 16 amino acids. The CDR3 region has the DNA TGTGCCATCAGTGAGAGCGGGGACAGTGCGGTGGATACGCAGTATTTT. Its protein product is CAISESGDSAVDTQYF.

This clone was recorded a few times. This sequence joins TRBV7-9 and TRBJ1-6; 7 bases are a match to TRBD1. Trimming at V came to 3 bases and at J to 8 bases, leaving 7 bases not matched to a gene. Germline V gene data show CDR1 as SEHNR and CDR2 as FQNEAQ (reference sequence). The CDR3 has 15 residues. CDR3 protein: CASSLGPRGDSPLHF. CDR3 DNA sequence: TGTGCCAGCAGCTTGGGGCCCAGGGGGGATTCACCCCTCCACTTT.

V and J are TRBV5-1 and TRBJ2-1; TRBD1 matches at 8 bases. Germline CDR1 and CDR2: SGHRS and YFSETQ. The CDR3 has 13 amino acids. The junction had 3 bases not matched to a gene; V was cut back by 4 bases and J by 6 bases. The CDR3 region is CASSLTGGNEQFF. The CDR3 nucleotides read TGCGCCAGCAGCCTTACAGGGGGCAATGAGCAGTTCTTC.

There are a few counts of this clone. The chain carries TRBV9 and TRBJ1-1; possible D gene TRBD1, 5 bases. CDR3 length equals 13 residues. V was trimmed by 3 bases and J by 10 bases, leaving 16 bases between them. The germline gives CDR1 SGDLS, CDR2 YYNGEE. CDR3 nucleotides: TGTGCCAGCAGCGAATTCATTGGGCAGGGAGCTTTCTTT. As protein: CASSEFIGQGAFF.

The chain recombines TRBV15 with TRBJ2-3; D may be TRBD2 (6 bases). Germline V gives CDR1 LNHNV, CDR2 YYDKDF (reference sequence). V was pared by 5 bases and J by 3 bases, with 21 bases between. This CDR3 region has 17 residues. CDR3 nucleotides: TGTGCCACCAGCGGGGCGATCGAGTCGGGGGTGACAGATACGCAGTATTTT. This sequence encodes CATSGAIESGVTDTQYF.

The J gene is TRBJ1-4, the V gene TRBV27; unclear D gene. Trimming removed 6 bases from V and 6 bases from J, with 14 bases in between. The CDR3 is 14 residues long. Germline V gene data show CDR1 as MNHEY and CDR2 as SMNVEV (reference sequence). CDR3 amino acids: CASSTRVGHEKLFF. In nucleotides, the CDR3 is TGTGCCAGCAGCACCCGGGTTGGGCATGAAAAACTGTTTTTT.

By share, this clone counts as medium-sized. The chain combines TRBV4-2 with TRBJ2-1, with 14 bases fitting TRBD2. CDR3 length: 16 residues. From germline, CDR1 is LGHNA and CDR2 YNFKEQ. Trimming cost V 3 bases and J 8 bases; bases outside gene matches: 6. Here the CDR3 DNA reads TGTGCCAGCAGCCAGGAGACTAGCGGGGGGGCGGATGAGCAGTTCTTC. This codes for CASSQETSGGADEQFF.

The chain is built from TRBV11-2 and TRBJ1-4; possible D gene TRBD1, 6 bases. V lost 4 bases and J 4 bases, leaving 16 bases between the germline ends. In germline, CDR1 is SGHAT, CDR2 FQNNGV. The CDR3 sequence is 16 residues long. CDR3 bases: TGTGCCAGCAGCTCCCCACAGGGAACATTTAATGAAAAACTGTTTTTT. It translates to CASSSPQGTFNEKLFF.

This rearrangement joins TRBV4-1 to TRBJ2-2; D is possibly TRBD2 (6 bases). The CDR3 spans 18 residues. V was shortened by 1 base and J by 7 bases, with 22 bases between the two germline ends. Germline V gene data show CDR1 as MGHRA and CDR2 as YSYEKL. Here the CDR3 DNA reads TGCGCCAGCAGCCAAGGGTTTCTAGCGCACGGGTTAGACGGGGAGCTGTTTTTT. Translating it yields CASSQGFLAHGLDGELFF.

The rearrangement uses TRBV5-4 and TRBJ1-2; D not certain. Trimming pared 5 bases from V and 1 base from J, leaving 3 bases between. Germline V gene lookup returns CDR1 SGHNT and CDR2 YYREEE (reference sequence). The CDR3 has 11 residues. The CDR3 sequence is CASRNNYGYTF. CDR3 nucleotides: TGTGCCAGCAGAAATAACTATGGCTACACCTTC.

The genes are TRBV18 and TRBJ1-2; maybe TRBD1 (5 bases). Trimming removed 3 bases from V and 3 bases from J, with 11 bases in between. The V gene's germline CDR1 is KGHSH and CDR2 LQKENI. The CDR3 length is 14 residues. Here the CDR3 reads CASSPDDSHYGYTF. CDR3 coding DNA: TGTGCCAGCTCACCGGACGACAGTCACTATGGCTACACCTTC.

This chain connects TRBV11-2 to TRBJ2-3; D is uncertain. Germline assignment: CDR1 SGHAT and CDR2 FQNNGV. The ends were cut back, 1 base at V and 0 bases at J, with 5 bases in the middle. The CDR3 spans 14 residues. CDR3 in amino acids: CASSLVGSTDTQYF. The CDR3 region has the DNA TGTGCCAGCAGCTTAGTGGGGAGCACAGATACGCAGTATTTT.

The rearrangement joins TRBV18 to TRBJ2-1; 8 bases map to TRBD2. The V gene end was trimmed by 1 base and the J gene end by 8 bases; junction bases not matched to a gene: 4. This CDR3 has 14 amino acids. CDR1 KGHSH and CDR2 LQKENI come from the germline V gene. Here the CDR3 reads CASSPRASGYEQFF. The CDR3 nucleotides read TGTGCCAGCTCACCACGGGCTAGCGGGTATGAGCAGTTCTTC.

DNA of the CDR3: TGTGCCAGCAGCCGAACAGGGGGTTACACAGATACGCAGTATTTT. Translation gives CASSRTGGYTDTQYF. The chain couples TRBV11-2 to TRBJ2-3; TRBD1 matches 8 bases. Germline CDR1 SGHAT, CDR2 FQNNGV. The J segment lost 2 bases and the V segment lost 5 bases, leaving 6 bases of the junction unmatched. The CDR3 length is 15 residues.

The chain joins TRBV5-4 to TRBJ2-5; 8 positions match TRBD2. The CDR3 contains 15 residues. The V gene end was trimmed by 0 bases and the J gene end by 5 bases; junction bases not matched to a gene: 6. Germline loops: CDR1 SGHNT, CDR2 YYREEE (reference sequence). The CDR3 coding sequence is TGTGCCAGCAGCTTGGAAGCGGGGGTGGTGGAGACCCAGTACTTC. This encodes CASSLEAGVVETQYF.

The genes are TRBV10-1 and TRBJ1-3, with 12 nucleotides matching TRBD1. CDR3 size: 18 residues. The ends lost 0 bases at V and 4 bases at J; junction bases unmatched: 7. Germline V gene data show CDR1 as WNHNN and CDR2 as SYGVQD (reference sequence). The CDR3 region has the DNA TGCGCCAGCAGTGAGTCGCCGGGACAGGGGGCTTACGGAAACACCATATATTTT. Translating gives CASSESPGQGAYGNTIYF.

The chain employs TRBV5-4 and TRBJ2-7; maybe TRBD2 (6 bases). The CDR3 is 14 residues long. V was trimmed by 0 bases and J by 4 bases, leaving 11 bases between them. The germline V gene encodes CDR1 SGHNT and CDR2 YYREEE (reference sequence). CDR3 sequence reads: CASSLAGVHYEQYF. DNA of the CDR3: TGTGCCAGCAGCTTGGCGGGGGTACATTACGAGCAGTACTTC.

V gene TRBV28 combines with J gene TRBJ2-5; 8 bases fit TRBD2. This CDR3 has 15 amino acids. The V and J ends lost 6 bases and 5 bases, in that order; junction bases with no gene match: 11. Germline CDR1 and CDR2: MDHEN and SYDVKM. CDR3 amino acids: CASSTPGLVVETQYF. Here the CDR3 DNA reads TGTGCCAGCAGCACCCCGGGACTAGTGGTTGAGACCCAGTACTTC.

V is TRBV6-1 and J is TRBJ2-7, with unresolved D. Germline V gene lookup returns CDR1 MNHNS and CDR2 SASEGT. The ends were cut back, 0 bases at V and 0 bases at J, with 9 bases in the middle. This CDR3 is 15 amino acids long. CDR3 DNA: TGTGCCAGCAGTGAAGCTGAAACAGACTCCTACGAGCAGTACTTC. Its protein product is CASSEAETDSYEQYF.

The V call is TRBV19, the J call TRBJ1-6, with 9 positions matching TRBD1. Germline V lookup: CDR1 LNHDA, CDR2 SQIVND (reference sequence). This CDR3 has 15 amino acids. Trimming cost V 3 bases and J 6 bases; bases outside gene matches: 3. CDR3 loop: CASSISGQGNSPLHF. The DNA for the CDR3 is TGTGCCAGTAGTATTTCGGGACAGGGTAATTCACCCCTCCACTTT.

The V and J genes are TRBV19 and TRBJ2-1; the D is unclear. V dropped 4 bases and J dropped 10 bases, with 11 bases sitting between them. The length of the CDR3 is 12 residues. Germline lookup yields CDR1 LNHDA and CDR2 SQIVND (reference sequence). The CDR3 spells CASSTTVREQFF. CDR3 sequence (DNA): TGTGCCAGTAGTACCACAGTAAGGGAGCAGTTCTTC.

This chain links TRBV19 with TRBJ2-5; D uncertain. The CDR3 has 14 amino acids. Trimming shortened V by 3 bases and J by 1 base, and 9 bases separated the two germline ends. Germline lookup yields CDR1 LNHDA and CDR2 SQIVND (reference sequence). In DNA form, the CDR3 reads TGTGCCAGTAGTATTACGGGCTTCCAAGAGACCCAGTACTTC. The encoded protein is CASSITGFQETQYF.

This rearrangement joins TRBV29-1 to TRBJ2-5; a possible D gene is TRBD2 (7 bases). Germline V lookup: CDR1 SQVTM, CDR2 ANQGSEA. The CDR3 length is 12 residues. Trimming removed 5 bases from V and 7 bases from J, with 14 bases in between. DNA for the CDR3: TGCAGCGTTCCTGGGGGGGGCGGGACCCAGTACTTC. Residues: CSVPGGGGTQYF.

This chain connects TRBV5-1 to TRBJ2-5, with 9 bases aligning to TRBD1. With V trimmed by 0 bases and J by 6 bases, 18 bases remained unmatched. Germline V gives CDR1 SGHRS, CDR2 YFSETQ. This CDR3 contains 19 residues. In nucleotides, the CDR3 is TGCGCCAGCAGCTTGGTACCGACCGAGCGGGACAGGGAGTCCCAGACCCAGTACTTC. It encodes CASSLVPTERDRESQTQYF.

V usage is TRBV29-1 and J usage is TRBJ1-1; D ambiguous. Germline lookup yields CDR1 SQVTM and CDR2 ANQGSEA. The CDR3 runs 12 residues. V shed 6 bases and J shed 1 base, with 9 bases lying between them. The CDR3 DNA reads as TGCAGCGTGGATACAGAGAACACTGAAGCTTTCTTT. It codes for CSVDTENTEAFF.

This clone has just one count. The genes are TRBV9 and TRBJ1-4; 12 bases fit TRBD1. In germline, CDR1 is SGDLS, CDR2 YYNGEE. The ends lost 4 bases at V and 8 bases at J; junction bases unmatched: 6. The CDR3 runs to 15 residues. CDR3: CASSLGTGGEEKLFF. CDR3 coding DNA: TGTGCCAGCAGCTTGGGGACAGGGGGCGAAGAAAAACTGTTTTTT.

This chain connects TRBV7-9 to TRBJ2-2, with 10 bases identical to TRBD1. Trimming took 7 bases from V and 7 from J; bases not matched to a gene: 9. The CDR3 consists of 15 residues. CDR1 and CDR2 from the germline V gene are SEHNR and FQNEAQ (reference sequence). CDR3 in amino acids: CASTPPGTGVGELFF. The CDR3 region has the DNA TGTGCCAGCACTCCACCCGGGACAGGGGTCGGGGAGCTGTTTTTT.